This T cell receptor (beta chain) is from a study of T-cell reconstitution after alpha-beta-depleted transplantation in children. Ten or more counts support this clonotype. During its preparation, the TCRbeta library received unique molecular identifiers. TCRdb itself ran the PCR reads through MiXCR, one entry per CDR3 protein. The sample holds nearly 400,000 distinct CDR3 sequences, about a fifth seen once. The material was PBMCs from the stem cell graft donor, obtained from the stem cell graft. The receptor's source is a human donor who donated a stem cell graft to a child with acute myeloid leukemia.

Here the CDR3 DNA reads TGCAGCGTTGAAAGAGGGGCCGAGCAGTACTTC. Residues: CSVERGAEQYF. This chain uses TRBV29-1 with TRBJ2-7; tentatively, D is TRBD1 or TRBD2 (5 bases each). CDR1 is SQVTM and CDR2 is ANQGSEA in the germline V gene. V lost 2 bases to trimming and J lost 6 bases, with 8 bases between them. CDR3 length: 11 residues.